The 5 T cell receptor beta chains in this list originate from one sample, sequenced in a study of cytomegalovirus exposure and HLA in healthy donors. Use of 60 Vbeta and 13 Jbeta primers characterized the PCR. The repertoire was sequenced with immunoSEQ multiplex PCR; TCRdb's copy has only in-frame clones and lacks some. The sample consists of 200,000 to 250,000 clones, 70% to 85% of them appearing once. Sequenced: PBMCs. The receptors were gathered from a woman aged 55 to 70 in good health and CMV-seropositive.

This chain uses TRBV9 with TRBJ2-1, with TRBD1 identical over 9 bases. V lost 0 bases, J lost 2 bases, and 3 bases stayed unmatched. CDR1 and CDR2 (germline): SGDLS, YYNGEE. This CDR3 contains 16 residues. The DNA of the CDR3 is TGTGCCAGCAGCGTAGTAGGACAGGGGACCTACAATGAGCAGTTCTTC. It yields the protein CASSVVGQGTYNEQFF.

This chain links TRBV11-2 with TRBJ2-7; TRBD2 might be the D (5 bases). CDR3 length equals 15 residues. Germline assignment: CDR1 SGHAT and CDR2 FQNNGV. V shed 0 bases and J shed 5 bases, with 14 bases lying between them. As DNA, the CDR3 is TGTGCCAGCAGCTTAGATCATCGGGGTAGCAACGAGCAGTACTTC. It translates to CASSLDHRGSNEQYF.

V gene TRBV5-1 combines with J gene TRBJ2-7; 11 nucleotides match TRBD1. V gave up 3 bases and J gave up 3 bases; unmatched junction bases: 5. The V gene's germline CDR1 is SGHRS and CDR2 YFSETQ. The CDR3 is 15 amino acids. In DNA form, the CDR3 reads TGCGCCAGCAGCTATCGCGGGACAGGGGGCTACGAGCAGTACTTC. Amino acid sequence: CASSYRGTGGYEQYF.

V is TRBV11-2 and J is TRBJ2-1; 8 bases are shared with TRBD1. Unmatched junction bases numbered 5, after V lost 4 bases and J lost 3 bases. The CDR3 is 15 residues long. Germline loops: CDR1 SGHAT, CDR2 FQNNGV. DNA of the CDR3: TGTGCCAGCAGCTCCCGGACAGGGAACTACAATGAGCAGTTCTTC. Amino acid sequence: CASSSRTGNYNEQFF.

This clone was found a few times. The V call is TRBV19, the J call TRBJ1-5; D call uncertain. CDR1 and CDR2 from the germline V gene are LNHDA and SQIVND (reference sequence). V gave up 3 bases and J gave up 4 bases, with 10 bases separating them. This CDR3 comprises 14 residues. CDR3 protein: CASSIRNRNQPQHF. CDR3 DNA sequence: TGTGCCAGTAGTATCCGGAACAGAAATCAGCCCCAGCATTTT.